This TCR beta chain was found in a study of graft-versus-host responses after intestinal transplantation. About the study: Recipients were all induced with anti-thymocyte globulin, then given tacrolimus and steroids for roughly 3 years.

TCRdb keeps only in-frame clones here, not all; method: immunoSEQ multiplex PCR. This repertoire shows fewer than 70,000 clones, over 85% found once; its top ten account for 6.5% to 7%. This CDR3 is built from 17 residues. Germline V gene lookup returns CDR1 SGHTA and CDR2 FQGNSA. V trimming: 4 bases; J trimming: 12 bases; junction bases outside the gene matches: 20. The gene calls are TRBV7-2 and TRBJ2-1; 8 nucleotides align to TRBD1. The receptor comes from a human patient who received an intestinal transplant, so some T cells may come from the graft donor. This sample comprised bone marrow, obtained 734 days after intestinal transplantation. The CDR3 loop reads CASSSFVVGTGLGGQFF. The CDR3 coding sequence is TGTGCCAGCAGCTCATTCGTCGTAGGGACAGGTCTTGGGGGGCAGTTCTTC.